Below, 21 T cell receptor beta chains from the same sample are listed, as sequenced in a study of blood T cell repertoires in COVID-19. TCRdb's copy holds only in-frame clones and misses some; the assay was immunoSEQ multiplex PCR. In the table there are about 160,000 clones, about 80% of which are singletons. The sample consisted of peripheral blood. These TCRs come from an elderly woman with acute or convalescent COVID-19.

The V and J genes are TRBV12-3 or TRBV12-4 and TRBJ2-1, with a possible D match to TRBD1 (5 bases). This CDR3 contains 13 residues. With 5 bases removed from V and 7 bases from J, the gap between germline ends came to 12 bases. The CDR3 DNA is TGTGCCAGCAGTCTTACGACAGTTAATGAGCAGTTCTTC. Its protein product is CASSLTTVNEQFF.

This sequence joins TRBV2 and TRBJ1-2; no definite D call. Trimming left V 6 bases short and J 5 bases short, with 16 bases between. The CDR3 has 14 residues. Germline V gene lookup returns CDR1 SNHLY and CDR2 FYNNEI. The CDR3 loop is CASSEPGRAYGYTF. CDR3 bases: TGTGCCAGCAGCGAACCCGGCAGAGCGTATGGCTACACCTTC.

V usage is TRBV30 and J usage is TRBJ2-3; a possible D gene is TRBD1 (5 bases). Germline loops: CDR1 GTSNPN, CDR2 SVGIG (reference sequence). The V end was cut by 0 bases, the J end by 1 base, with 11 bases between. There are 15 residues in the CDR3. The CDR3 region has the DNA TGTGCCTGGAGTGTCGGCAGGGTCCGCACAGATACGCAGTATTTT. It codes for CAWSVGRVRTDTQYF.

The chain combines TRBV5-1 with TRBJ1-3; 7 positions agree with TRBD1. The CDR3 length is 16 residues. Germline trimming cut 1 base from V and 0 bases from J; bases unmatched to any gene: 4. The germline V gene encodes CDR1 SGHRS and CDR2 YFSETQ. For the CDR3, the DNA is TGCGCCAGCAGCTTGTGGGGACAGTCCTCTGGAAACACCATATATTTT. It translates to CASSLWGQSSGNTIYF.

The genes are TRBV19 and TRBJ2-1; 8 nucleotides align to TRBD2. Germline trimming cut 3 bases from V and 0 bases from J; bases unmatched to any gene: 7. There are 17 residues in the CDR3. CDR1 LNHDA and CDR2 SQIVND come from the germline V gene (reference sequence). CDR3 sequence reads: CASSIEGLGGSYNEQFF. The CDR3 region has the DNA TGTGCCAGTAGTATTGAGGGACTAGGAGGCTCCTACAATGAGCAGTTCTTC.

CDR3 loop: CASSFTAGLIHTF. DNA for the CDR3: TGCGCCAGCAGCTTCACGGCAGGGTTGATCCACACCTTC. The chain recombines TRBV5-1 with TRBJ1-2, with D possibly TRBD1 on 5 matching bases. The CDR3 covers 13 residues. The V end lost 2 bases, the J end lost 12 bases, and 17 bases lay between the germline ends. Per the germline V gene, CDR1 is SGHRS and CDR2 is YFSETQ.

The count of this clone is one. This chain joins TRBV4-1 and TRBJ2-7, with a tentative D call TRBD1 (5 bases). Trimming removed 4 bases from V and 3 bases from J, with 16 bases in between. The CDR3 is 15 amino acids. The germline gives CDR1 MGHRA, CDR2 YSYEKL. The CDR3 bases are TGCGCCAGCAGCCGCTCTTTGACAGCAGACTACGAGCAGTACTTC. It specifies CASSRSLTADYEQYF.

This sequence joins TRBV5-6 and TRBJ1-1; D ambiguous. Germline V gene data show CDR1 as SGHDT and CDR2 as YYEEEE. The CDR3 consists of 16 residues. Trimming pared 1 base from V and 2 bases from J, leaving 15 bases between. In nucleotides, the CDR3 is TGTGCCAGCAGCTTGTTTTTGGGCCAAATTAACACTGAAGCTTTCTTT. Amino acids: CASSLFLGQINTEAFF.

The chain links TRBV11-3 to TRBJ1-1; 9 nucleotides agree with TRBD1. Germline V gene data show CDR1 as SGHNT and CDR2 as YENEEA. The CDR3 has 12 residues. Germline trimming cut 5 bases from V and 9 bases from J; bases unmatched to any gene: 4. CDR3 nucleotide sequence: TGTGCCAGCAGCATCGGACAGGGGCAAGCTTTCTTT. Protein: CASSIGQGQAFF.

This clone was recorded once. V usage is TRBV12-3 or TRBV12-4 and J usage is TRBJ1-1; a weak D match, TRBD1 (5 bases). V shed 8 bases and J shed 5 bases, with 15 bases lying between them. CDR3 length equals 13 residues. The CDR3 nucleotides read TGTGCCAGCCGCGACAGTAGTAGGACTGAAGCTTTCTTT. Translation: CASRDSSRTEAFF.

The CDR3 DNA is TGTGCCAGCAGCACGCTTCAGGGGACGTTAGGGTATGGCTACACCTTC. The encoded protein is CASSTLQGTLGYGYTF. V gene TRBV5-4 combines with J gene TRBJ1-2, with a tentative D call TRBD1 (6 bases). Germline values: CDR1 SGHNT, CDR2 YYREEE (reference sequence). V was cut by 4 bases and J by 5 bases, with 21 bases left in between. This CDR3 is built from 16 residues.

The chain has TRBV4-1 and TRBJ2-1, with TRBD1 as a possible D gene (6 bases). Trimming left V 2 bases short and J 2 bases short, with 16 bases between. This CDR3 has 17 residues. Germline V CDR1 and CDR2: MGHRA, YSYEKL. This chain's CDR3 is CASSQYLVQGTYNEQFF. The CDR3 region has the DNA TGCGCCAGCAGCCAATACCTGGTTCAGGGGACCTACAATGAGCAGTTCTTC.

The genes are TRBV20-1 and TRBJ1-2, with D perhaps TRBD1 (6 bases). Trimming took 6 bases from V and 8 from J, leaving 13 bases between them. The CDR3 has 11 amino acids. Per germline, CDR1 DFQATT and CDR2 SNEGSKA (reference sequence). DNA of the CDR3: TGCAGTGCCGCCGCAGGGGTCGGCTACACCTTC. Its protein is CSAAAGVGYTF.

This chain uses TRBV28 with TRBJ2-5; 10 positions agree with TRBD1. CDR3 length equals 15 residues. The V segment lost 6 bases and the J segment 5 bases; nucleotides outside the gene matches: 9. CDR1 and CDR2 (germline): MDHEN, SYDVKM. The CDR3 nucleotides are TGTGCCAGCAGACAAACCGGACAGGGGGAGGAGACCCAGTACTTC. The encoded protein is CASRQTGQGEETQYF.

This chain uses TRBV19 with TRBJ1-5; 7 bases fit TRBD1. The germline CDR1 and CDR2 sequences are LNHDA and SQIVND (reference sequence). The CDR3 extends over 16 amino acids. V shed 7 bases, J shed 0 bases, and the junction held 9 bases outside the gene matches. This chain's CDR3 is CASIGGTVYSNQPQHF. Here the CDR3 DNA reads TGTGCCAGTATCGGAGGGACAGTCTATAGCAATCAGCCCCAGCATTTT. Complete variable domain (other parts from reference TRBV19 and TRBJ1-5): DGGITQSPKYLFRKEGQNVTLSCEQNLNHDAMYWYRQDPGQGLRLIYYSQIVNDFQKGDIAEGYSVSREKKESFPLTVTSAQKNPTAFYLCASIGGTVYSNQPQHFGDGTRLSIL.

The rearrangement links TRBV5-1 to TRBJ1-4, with 7 positions matching TRBD1. Germline values: CDR1 SGHRS, CDR2 YFSETQ. Trimming removed 4 bases from V and 3 bases from J; junction bases left unmatched: 6. The CDR3 extends over 15 amino acids. CDR3 protein: CASSGYRGPNEKLFF. DNA for the CDR3: TGCGCCAGCAGCGGGTACAGGGGACCTAATGAAAAACTGTTTTTT.

The chain couples TRBV2 to TRBJ2-2; D unresolved. V gave up 1 base and J gave up 1 base, with 13 bases separating them. The CDR3 is 17 amino acids. Germline assignment: CDR1 SNHLY and CDR2 FYNNEI. The CDR3 DNA sequence: TGTGCCAGCAGTGAAGATCCGTTGGCGGAGAACACCGGGGAGCTGTTTTTT. Protein product: CASSEDPLAENTGELFF.

V is TRBV25-1 and J is TRBJ2-2, with D possibly TRBD1 on 6 matching bases. Trimming stripped 2 bases from V and 5 bases from J, with 15 bases between. The CDR3 extends over 16 amino acids. Germline CDR1 MGHDK, CDR2 SYGVNS. CDR3 sequence: CASSEQWPGVTGELFF. The CDR3, as DNA: TGTGCCAGCAGTGAACAATGGCCAGGGGTTACCGGGGAGCTGTTTTTT.

V gene TRBV18 combines with J gene TRBJ1-4, with a weak D call TRBD1 (6 bases). Germline V gene sequence: CDR1 KGHSH, CDR2 LQKENI. The ends were cut back, 3 bases at V and 4 bases at J, with 18 bases in the middle. The CDR3 spans 17 residues. The CDR3 bases are TGTGCCAGCTCACCGGTCGCCGTACAGGGTAGTAATGAAAAACTGTTTTTT. It codes for CASSPVAVQGSNEKLFF.

The CDR3 DNA follows: TGTGCCAGCAGTTCCCCTGGGGGGAGGGCCGCCTACGAGCAGTACTTC. This gives the protein CASSSPGGRAAYEQYF. This chain joins TRBV6-5 and TRBJ2-7, with TRBD2 matching over 7 bases. Germline CDR1 reads MNHEY; CDR2 reads SVGAGI. After removal of 4 bases from V and 2 bases from J, the junction contained 11 bases not matched to a gene. The CDR3 extends over 16 amino acids.

The rearrangement uses TRBV10-3 and TRBJ1-1, with a tentative D call TRBD1 (5 bases). Trimming shortened V by 4 bases and J by 1 base, and 13 bases separated the two germline ends. CDR3 length: 15 residues. The V gene's germline CDR1 is ENHRY and CDR2 SYGVKD. The CDR3 sequence: CAISVQGSKNTEAFF. DNA of the CDR3: TGTGCCATCAGTGTGCAGGGTAGTAAGAACACTGAAGCTTTCTTT.